The rows below give T cell receptor beta chains drawn from one sample of a study of identical twins. TCRdb itself ran the 5' RACE reads through MiXCR, one entry per CDR3 protein. The repertoire holds under 900,000 distinct CDR3 sequences, with more than 9% as singletons. This sample was shared with a second study, whose subject was yellow fever vaccine responses in identical twins.

Sequenced input: PBMCs. The receptors stem from a woman younger than 35 in good health. Each CDR3 is given with its conserved first and last residue. D genes are given only for firm matches. The size of a clone is reported for some rows only, either as once, few or many, or as a class for expanded clones.

D	V	size	J	CDR3	DNA
NA	TRBV12-3/TRBV12-4	NA	TRBJ2-2	CASRWTLNTGELFF	TGTGCCAGCAGATGGACCCTTAACACCGGGGAGCTGTTTTTT
NA	TRBV7-9	few	TRBJ2-3	CASSGAGLPFGDTQYF	TGTGCCAGCAGCGGAGCGGGTCTACCCTTTGGGGATACGCAGTATTTT
NA	TRBV24-1	few	TRBJ1-1	CATSERDLGKAFF	TGTGCCACCAGTGAACGGGACCTGGGGAAAGCTTTCTTT
NA	TRBV2	many	TRBJ1-2	CASSGGGFYGYTF	TGTGCCAGCAGCGGTGGAGGATTTTACGGCTACACCTTC
NA	TRBV6-5	many	TRBJ2-1	CASSYSRTENYNEQFF	TGTGCCAGCAGTTACTCTAGGACGGAAAATTACAATGAGCAGTTCTTC
TRBD2	TRBV5-1	NA	TRBJ2-5	CASRRLAGGLKTQYF	TGCGCCAGCAGAAGACTAGCGGGAGGGTTGAAGACCCAGTACTTC
TRBD1	TRBV5-1	NA	TRBJ1-1	CASSLNPPGTGYPEAFF	TGCGCCAGCAGCTTGAACCCTCCCGGGACAGGGTACCCTGAAGCTTTCTTT
TRBD1	TRBV6-5	NA	TRBJ1-5	CASSYGQGFQPQHF	TGTGCCAGCAGTTACGGACAGGGCTTTCAGCCCCAGCATTTT
NA	TRBV7-9	few	TRBJ2-2	CASSLIRGGTGELFF	TGTGCCAGCAGCTTAATCAGGGGGGGCACCGGGGAGCTGTTTTTT
TRBD1	TRBV10-3	few	TRBJ1-1	CAISPTTGDVKAFF	TGTGCCATCAGTCCCACGACAGGGGACGTTAAAGCTTTCTTT
TRBD2	TRBV4-1	many	TRBJ2-1	CASSQERGDSYNEQFF	TGCGCCAGCAGCCAGGAGCGGGGAGACTCCTACAATGAGCAGTTCTTC
TRBD1	TRBV20-1	NA	TRBJ1-6	CSARQGVISPLHF	TGCAGTGCACGACAGGGGGTGATTTCACCCCTCCACTTT
TRBD2	TRBV10-3	few	TRBJ2-1	CAISEGRESYNEQFF	TGTGCCATCAGTGAGGGGAGGGAATCCTACAATGAGCAGTTCTTC
TRBD2	TRBV9	few	TRBJ2-1	CASSVEGRTSGAYNEQFF	TGTGCCAGCAGCGTAGAGGGCCGGACTAGCGGGGCTTACAATGAGCAGTTCTTC
TRBD1	TRBV27	few	TRBJ2-1	CASSFGWDREYNEQFF	TGTGCCAGCAGTTTCGGATGGGACAGGGAATACAATGAGCAGTTCTTC
TRBD2	TRBV7-9	many	TRBJ2-3	CASSLAASGRTDTQYF	TGTGCCAGCAGCTTAGCGGCTAGCGGGAGAACAGATACGCAGTATTTT